The 21 T cell receptor beta chains reported below all come from one sample, sequenced in a study of a mutant IDH1 vaccine in newly diagnosed glioma. The assay was immunoSEQ multiplex PCR, and TCRdb's table has in-frame clones only and misses some. The table shows tens of thousands of clones, with around 87% occurring only once. The time point: week 35, safety follow-up. Topical imiquimod accompanied each vaccine dose, which consisted of 300 ug of mutant IDH1 20-mer peptide. These TCRs are of unknown antigen specificity. The specimen was PBMCs, collected from a glioma patient whose treatment included an IDH1 peptide vaccine. The receptor source for this set is a man aged 40-55 years with glioma.

The chain combines TRBV7-9 with TRBJ2-3, with a weak D call TRBD1 (5 bases). The germline V gene encodes CDR1 SEHNR and CDR2 FQNEAQ (reference sequence). Trimming took 5 bases from V and 0 from J, leaving 12 bases between them. CDR3 length: 15 residues. CDR3 in DNA: TGTGCCAGCAGCCGGCAGACAGATAGCACAGATACGCAGTATTTT. Its protein product is CASSRQTDSTDTQYF.

The V call is TRBV29-1, the J call TRBJ1-2; 9 positions agree with TRBD1. CDR1 is SQVTM and CDR2 is ANQGSEA in the germline V gene. The junction had 7 bases not matched to a gene; V was cut back by 7 bases and J by 4 bases. The CDR3 contains 13 residues. The CDR3 region has the DNA TGCAGCGGGCGACAGGGGGAGGGCTATGGCTACACCTTC. Amino acid sequence: CSGRQGEGYGYTF. Using reference TRBV29-1 and TRBJ1-2 for the parts outside the CDR3, the full variable domain is SAVISQKPSRDICQRGTSLTIQCQVDSQVTMMFWYRQQPGQSLTLIATANQGSEATYESGFVIDKFPISRPNLTFSTLTVSNMSPEDSSIYLCSGRQGEGYGYTFGSGTRLTVV.

V usage is TRBV11-2 and J usage is TRBJ1-1, with D unresolved. This CDR3 contains 16 residues. V lost 2 bases, J lost 4 bases, and 17 bases lay in between. Germline CDR1 and CDR2: SGHAT and FQNNGV. CDR3 residues: CASSLKFGIVGTEAFF. The CDR3, as DNA: TGTGCCAGCAGCTTAAAATTCGGGATCGTGGGCACTGAAGCTTTCTTT.

The V call is TRBV28, the J call TRBJ1-2; D possibly corresponds to TRBD1 (5 bases). The V gene lost 10 bases and the J gene lost 5 bases, with 14 bases spanning the gap. Germline CDR1 and CDR2: MDHEN and SYDVKM. The CDR3 is made up of 12 amino acids. This chain's CDR3 is CATGTGRYGYTF. In DNA, the CDR3 is TGTGCCACCGGGACGGGGAGATATGGCTACACCTTC.

The genes are TRBV19 and TRBJ2-3; 7 bases align to TRBD2. The germline V gene encodes CDR1 LNHDA and CDR2 SQIVND (reference sequence). J lost 6 bases, V lost 6 bases, and 6 bases had no gene match. The length of the CDR3 is 13 residues. The DNA of the CDR3 is TGTGCCAGTAGCGATTTTAGCGGGGATACGCAGTATTTT. This translates into CASSDFSGDTQYF.

The CDR3 bases are TGTGCCAGTAGAGGCCCCGACGGGGAAAAACTGTTTTTT. Translating gives CASRGPDGEKLFF. The J gene is TRBJ1-4, the V gene TRBV19; D unclear. The CDR3 consists of 13 residues. The germline V and J ends were trimmed by 6 bases and 8 bases, with 13 bases remaining between them. Germline CDR1 reads LNHDA; CDR2 reads SQIVND (reference sequence).

This clone is labeled medium-sized. The rearrangement links TRBV6-4 to TRBJ2-2; a weak D match, TRBD2 (6 bases). V was shortened by 0 bases and J by 4 bases, with 6 bases between the two germline ends. The CDR3 is 14 residues long. Looked up from germline, CDR1 is MRHNA and CDR2 is SNTAGT. CDR3 sequence reads: CASSDSSGTGELFF. For the CDR3, the DNA is TGTGCCAGCAGTGACTCTAGCGGCACCGGGGAGCTGTTTTTT.

The chain carries TRBV7-9 and TRBJ2-1, with no clear D. From germline, CDR1 is SEHNR and CDR2 FQNEAQ (reference sequence). The CDR3 length is 12 residues. The V gene lost 3 bases and the J gene lost 3 bases, with 3 bases spanning the gap. The CDR3 DNA follows: TGTGCCAGCAGCTTCGACTACAATGAGCAGTTCTTC. Its protein is CASSFDYNEQFF.

The chain employs TRBV29-1 and TRBJ2-6; D not certain. The V gene's germline CDR1 is SQVTM and CDR2 ANQGSEA. V lost 5 bases to trimming and J lost 5 bases, with 16 bases between them. CDR3 size: 15 residues. CDR3 in DNA: TGCAGCGTTAATAGCATACAAAGTCGGGCCAACGTCCTGACTTTC. It specifies CSVNSIQSRANVLTF.

The chain links TRBV2 to TRBJ2-5; TRBD2 agrees at 12 bases. The length of the CDR3 is 14 residues. The V segment lost 6 bases and the J segment 5 bases; nucleotides outside the gene matches: 4. Germline loops: CDR1 SNHLY, CDR2 FYNNEI. CDR3 protein: CASRLAGGRETQYF. The CDR3, as DNA: TGTGCCAGCAGGCTAGCGGGGGGGCGGGAGACCCAGTACTTC.

The V gene is TRBV19, the J gene TRBJ1-1; 7 nucleotides match TRBD1. This CDR3 region has 19 residues. The V segment lost 2 bases and the J segment 0 bases; nucleotides outside the gene matches: 15. Germline CDR1 and CDR2: LNHDA and SQIVND (reference sequence). The DNA of the CDR3 is TGTGCCAGTAGTATAATTGGAGGGACAGTCGGCATCATGAACACTGAAGCTTTCTTT. Translated, it gives CASSIIGGTVGIMNTEAFF.

This sequence joins TRBV4-2 and TRBJ1-5; D is perhaps TRBD1 (5 bases). The germline gives CDR1 LGHNA, CDR2 YNFKEQ. V dropped 1 base and J dropped 4 bases, with 8 bases sitting between them. The CDR3 length is 14 residues. The CDR3 DNA reads as TGTGCCAGCAGCCAAGCCCAGGGAAATCAGCCCCAGCATTTT. It is translated as CASSQAQGNQPQHF.

This chain uses TRBV15 with TRBJ1-2, with 7 bases lining up with TRBD1. The junction had 7 bases not matched to a gene; V was cut back by 3 bases and J by 6 bases. This CDR3 has 14 residues. CDR1 is LNHNV and CDR2 is YYDKDF in the germline V gene (reference sequence). In DNA, the CDR3 is TGTGCCACCAGCAGGCGGACAGGAGATCATGGCTACACCTTC. It yields the protein CATSRRTGDHGYTF. Looking up the rest from reference TRBV15 and TRBJ1-2 gives the full variable domain: DAMVIQNPRYQVTQFGKPVTLSCSQTLNHNVMYWYQQKSSQAPKLLFHYYDKDFNNEADTPDNFQSRRPNTSFCFLDIRSPGLGDTAMYLCATSRRTGDHGYTFGSGTRLTVV.

The V gene is TRBV4-1, the J gene TRBJ2-5, with 11 positions matching TRBD2. The germline V gene has CDR1 MGHRA and CDR2 YSYEKL. The CDR3 spans 14 residues. Trimming removed 4 bases from V and 4 bases from J; junction bases left unmatched: 2. CDR3 coding DNA: TGCGCCAGCAGCCTACTAGCGGGGGCAGAGACCCAGTACTTC. This codes for CASSLLAGAETQYF.

The genes are TRBV11-3 and TRBJ2-7; 8 nucleotides align to TRBD1. CDR3 length: 14 amino acids. The germline CDR1 and CDR2 sequences are SGHNT and YENEEA. Germline trimming cut 5 bases from V and 3 bases from J; bases unmatched to any gene: 6. CDR3 sequence reads: CASSRRGRGYEQYF. The CDR3 DNA is TGTGCCAGCAGCCGCAGGGGGCGCGGCTACGAGCAGTACTTC.

In this sample, this clone turned up once. V gene TRBV28 combines with J gene TRBJ2-7, with 11 bases lining up with TRBD1. CDR1 is MDHEN, CDR2 SYDVKM, per germline. The CDR3 is 15 residues long. V was pared by 8 bases and J by 7 bases, with 13 bases of the junction left unmatched. The CDR3 bases are TGTGCCAGCCATGGGGCAGGACAGGGGGCGAGGGAGCAGTACGTC. The encoded protein is CASHGAGQGAREQYV.

The chain recombines TRBV7-8 with TRBJ2-3; 10 nucleotides agree with TRBD1. V was pared by 0 bases and J by 2 bases, with 5 bases of the junction left unmatched. This CDR3 has 17 residues. The germline V gene encodes CDR1 SGHVS and CDR2 FQNEAQ. In DNA, the CDR3 is TGTGCCAGCAGCTTAGCCACGAGACAGGGGGCCACAGATACGCAGTATTTT. This codes for CASSLATRQGATDTQYF.

The gene calls are TRBV7-8 and TRBJ1-1; 9 bases fit TRBD1. The J segment lost 6 bases and the V segment lost 1 base, leaving 12 bases of the junction unmatched. Germline values: CDR1 SGHVS, CDR2 FQNEAQ. This CDR3 has 17 amino acids. The CDR3 coding sequence is TGTGCCAGCAGCTTAGGGGACAGGGTCAGTGTAGTAGCTGAAGCTTTCTTT. It is translated as CASSLGDRVSVVAEAFF.

The CDR3 region has the DNA TGTGCCAGCAGCCCTGTGGGGCAGGGGGCGTATGAGCAGTTCTTC. The encoded protein is CASSPVGQGAYEQFF. The chain recombines TRBV7-2 with TRBJ2-1, with 8 bases aligning to TRBD1. V was clipped by 5 bases and J by 8 bases; unmatched bases: 11. This CDR3 region has 15 residues. Germline V lookup: CDR1 SGHTA, CDR2 FQGNSA. Filled out from reference TRBV7-2 and TRBJ2-1, the complete variable domain reads GAGVSQSPSNKVTEKGKDVELRCDPISGHTALYWYRQSLGQGLEFLIYFQGNSAPDKSGLPSDRFSAERTGGSVSTLTIQRTQQEDSAVYLCASSPVGQGAYEQFFGPGTRLTVL.

This chain uses TRBV29-1 with TRBJ2-4; D tentatively fits TRBD1 or TRBD2 (5 bases each). CDR1 is SQVTM, CDR2 ANQGSEA, per germline. The CDR3 length is 18 residues. The V and J ends lost 0 bases and 2 bases respectively, with 20 bases between them. The chain's CDR3 is CSVEDRQGVFESKNIQYF. Written as DNA, the CDR3 is TGCAGCGTTGAAGATCGGCAGGGAGTTTTCGAATCCAAAAACATTCAGTACTTC. Looking up the rest from reference TRBV29-1 and TRBJ2-4 gives the full variable domain: SAVISQKPSRDICQRGTSLTIQCQVDSQVTMMFWYRQQPGQSLTLIATANQGSEATYESGFVIDKFPISRPNLTFSTLTVSNMSPEDSSIYLCSVEDRQGVFESKNIQYFGAGTRLSVL.

This clone occurred once. The rearrangement links TRBV6-5 to TRBJ1-3, with D possibly TRBD1 on 5 matching bases. V lost 0 bases, J lost 2 bases, and 11 bases lay in between. This CDR3 comprises 16 residues. CDR1 and CDR2 from the germline V gene are MNHEY and SVGAGI. CDR3 coding DNA: TGTGCCAGCAGTTACTCATCGGGGGAGACTGGAAACACCATATATTTT. Its protein is CASSYSSGETGNTIYF.